This TCR beta chain was retrieved from a study of CXCR3-negative and CXCR3-positive naive CD8 T cells. General study findings and limits: Naive cells that were CXCR3-positive had more hydrophobic TRB CDR3s (compared with CXCR3-negative naive cells). Memory CD8+ cells showed much lower diversity, while both naive subsets were comparably high. Naive cells used TRBV-TRBJ genes in much the same way whether CXCR3-negative or CXCR3-positive; memory cells did not.

A note on this clonotype: Its antigen remains unidentified.

The TRB cDNA libraries were prepared by 5' RACE with UMI labels. Reanalyzing the 5' RACE reads, TCRdb keeps one entry per CDR3 protein, without DNA. The repertoire table contains about 63,000 distinct CDR3 sequences. CD45RO-CCR7+CD27+CD95- characterized naive CD8+ T cells. Looked up from germline, CDR1 is DFQATT and CDR2 is SNEGSKA (reference sequence). The CDR3 spans 18 residues. The V gene is TRBV20-1, the J gene TRBJ2-2; TCRdb's D call of TRBD1 is untestable without DNA. Sequences were obtained from naive CXCR3+ CD8+ T cells from blood. Sample subset: CD45RO-CCR7+CD27+CD95- naive CD8+ T cells expressing CXCR3 (TNR3+). The clonotype originates from a human donor in good health. Some clones in this sample may be carry-over from other donors' samples. The CDR3 is CSARVVGDRGHNTGELFF.